This paragraph reports one TCR beta chain. These data originate in a study of blood T cell repertoires in COVID-19. Study as a whole: The United States, Italy and Spain provided the acute and convalescent COVID-19 samples. Nucleic acid was either cDNA or gDNA, and it came from T cells, B-cell-depleted T cells, or PBMCs.

Authors' analysis steps: Reference gene primer amplification gave nucleated cell count estimates. Measured with immunoSEQ multiplex PCR; TCRdb has only the in-frame clones, and not every one. That table supplies the V and J calls and clone size; D and trimming were determined from the DNA. Among around 58,000 clones listed, around 87% were seen once. The CDR3 runs 11 residues. The V gene lost 10 bases and the J gene lost 3 bases, with 9 bases spanning the gap. Germline-derived CDR1 and CDR2 are LNHDA and SQIVND (reference sequence). This clonotype was obtained from a man in his 60s with active COVID-19. The sequencing sample was made of peripheral blood. The chain links TRBV19 to TRBJ1-1, with D unclear. The CDR3 DNA is TGTGCCACAATACGGGACACTGAAGCTTTCTTT. This codes for CATIRDTEAFF.